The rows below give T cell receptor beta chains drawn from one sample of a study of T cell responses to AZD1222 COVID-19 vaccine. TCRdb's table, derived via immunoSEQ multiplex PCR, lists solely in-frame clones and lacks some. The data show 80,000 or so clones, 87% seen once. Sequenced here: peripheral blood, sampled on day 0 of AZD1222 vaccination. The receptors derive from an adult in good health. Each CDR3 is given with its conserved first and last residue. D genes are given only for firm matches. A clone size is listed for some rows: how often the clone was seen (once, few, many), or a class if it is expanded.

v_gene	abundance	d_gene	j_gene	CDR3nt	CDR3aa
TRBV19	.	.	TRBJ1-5	TGTGCCAGTAGTGTAATCCGGGCCCCGGACAATCAGCCCCAGCATTTT	CASSVIRAPDNQPQHF
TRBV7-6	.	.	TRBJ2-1	TGTGCCAGCAGCTTAGACGATTACCGACCCTACAATGAGCAGTTCTTC	CASSLDDYRPYNEQFF
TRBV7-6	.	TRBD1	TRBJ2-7	TGTGCCAGCAGCTTGTGGGACAGGGGGAACTACGAGCAGTACTTC	CASSLWDRGNYEQYF
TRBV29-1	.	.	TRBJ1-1	TGCAGCACCCAAGACCCCGGGGGTGAAGCTTTCTTT	CSTQDPGGEAFF
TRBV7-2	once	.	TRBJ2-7	TGTGCCAGCAGCTTAAGCGGGACAGGTACCTACGAGCAGTACTTC	CASSLSGTGTYEQYF
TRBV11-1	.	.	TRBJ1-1	TGTGCCAGCAGCCCTTATTCGCCTCCCACGGCTGAAGCTTTCTTT	CASSPYSPPTAEAFF
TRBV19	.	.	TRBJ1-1	TGTGCCAGTAGTATTCCCGGGGGAAGCCAAACTGAAGCTTTCTTT	CASSIPGGSQTEAFF
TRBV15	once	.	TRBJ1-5	TGTGCCACCAGCAGAGATAGGGTTTATAGCAATCAGCCCCAGCATTTT	CATSRDRVYSNQPQHF
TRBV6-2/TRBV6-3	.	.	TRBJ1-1	TGTGCCAGCAGTACGGAGGTTATGGGGCTTACTGAAGCTTTCTTT	CASSTEVMGLTEAFF
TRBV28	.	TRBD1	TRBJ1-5	TGTGCCAGCAGTCCGACAGGGTTTGCTCAGCCCCAGCATTTT	CASSPTGFAQPQHF
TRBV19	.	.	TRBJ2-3	TGTGCCAGTAGTATACCCCCAAGAGATACGCAGTATTTT	CASSIPPRDTQYF
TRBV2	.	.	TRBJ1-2	TGTGCCAGCAGGACCGAGGGGTCGAACTATGGCTACACCTTC	CASRTEGSNYGYTF
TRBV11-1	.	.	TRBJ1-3	TGTGCCAGCAACAACCCGGTGGGCCAAGACGGAAACACCATATATTTT	CASNNPVGQDGNTIYF
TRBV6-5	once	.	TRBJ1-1	TGTGCCAGCAGACCCCGTCGGAACACTGAAGCTTTCTTT	CASRPRRNTEAFF
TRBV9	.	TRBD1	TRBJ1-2	TGTGCCAGCAGCGTAGAGGGGGCTGGCTATGGCTACACCTTC	CASSVEGAGYGYTF
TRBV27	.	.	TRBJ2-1	TGTGCCAGCAGATTAGCGGCTACCTCCTACAATGAGCAGTTCTTC	CASRLAATSYNEQFF
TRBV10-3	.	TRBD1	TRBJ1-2	TGTGCCATCAGTGAGGGGGACAGCCTCTATGGCTACACCTTC	CAISEGDSLYGYTF
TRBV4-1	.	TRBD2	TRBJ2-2	TGCGCCAGCAGCCCCACTAGCGTGAACACCGGGGAGCTGTTTTTT	CASSPTSVNTGELFF
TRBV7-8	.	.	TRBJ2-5	TGTGCCAGCAGCTACGGGACACATCAAGAGACCCAGTACTTC	CASSYGTHQETQYF
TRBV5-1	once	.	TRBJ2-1	TGCGCCAGCAGCTTGACCGCGGGGAGCTCCTACAATGAGCAGTTCTTC	CASSLTAGSSYNEQFF
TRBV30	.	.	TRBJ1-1	TGTGCCTGGAGTGTCACGGGGGAGGTAATGGCGGACACTGAAGCTTTCTTT	CAWSVTGEVMADTEAFF
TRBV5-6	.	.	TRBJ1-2	TGTGCCAGCAGCTTGGAATTAGGGCCTACCTGGGATGGCTACACCTTC	CASSLELGPTWDGYTF
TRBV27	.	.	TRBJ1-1	TGTGCCAGCATCGACAGACCGGGGGTTTCGAGCACTGAAGCTTTCTTT	CASIDRPGVSSTEAFF
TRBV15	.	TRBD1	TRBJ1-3	TGTGCCACCAGCAGGGCCCGGGACAGCTCTGGAAACACCATATATTTT	CATSRARDSSGNTIYF
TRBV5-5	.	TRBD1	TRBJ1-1	TGTGCCAGCAGACCGGGACAGCAAAGATCTGAAGCTTTCTTT	CASRPGQQRSEAFF
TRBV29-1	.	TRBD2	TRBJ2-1	TGCAGCGCCAAGCGGGAGATTAATGAGCAGTTCTTC	CSAKREINEQFF
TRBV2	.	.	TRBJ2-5	TGTGCCGGGCAGGGAATCGGGGAGACCCAGTACTTC	CAGQGIGETQYF
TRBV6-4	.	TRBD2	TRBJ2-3	TGTGCCAGCAGTGATTCCGGGACTAGCGGTAGAGATACGCAGTATTTT	CASSDSGTSGRDTQYF
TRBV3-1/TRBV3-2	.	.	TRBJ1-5	TGTGCCAGCAGCCCGGGACTCCTAAATCAGCCCCAGCATTTT	CASSPGLLNQPQHF
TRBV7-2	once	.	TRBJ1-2	TGTGCCAGCGGGACGGGCGGAAACTATGGCTACACCTTC	CASGTGGNYGYTF
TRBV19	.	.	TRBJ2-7	TGTGCCAGTCATAGAGAGGGGGGGCCGACTAGCCCCTACGAGCAGTACTTC	CASHREGGPTSPYEQYF
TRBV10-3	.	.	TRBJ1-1	TGTGCCATCAGTGAGCAAAACGAGAACACTGAAGCTTTCTTT	CAISEQNENTEAFF
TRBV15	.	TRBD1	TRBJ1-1	TGTGCCACCACCGAGCAGAGGGAGGGGGCTTTTGAAGCTTTCTTT	CATTEQREGAFEAFF
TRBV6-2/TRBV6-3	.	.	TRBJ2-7	TGTGCCAGCAGCCGTGGGACTGAGTCCTACGAGCAGTACTTC	CASSRGTESYEQYF
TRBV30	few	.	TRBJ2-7	TGTGCCTGGACACTCTCTGGGGCCCCCTACGAGCAGTACTTC	CAWTLSGAPYEQYF
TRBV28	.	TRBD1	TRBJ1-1	TGTGCCAGCAGTTTGGAGGGGGCGCGGACTGAAGCTTTCTTT	CASSLEGARTEAFF
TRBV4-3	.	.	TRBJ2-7	TGCGCCAGCAGCCTCAGATCCCCGACCGGGGCCCTCCCCTACGAGCAGTACTTC	CASSLRSPTGALPYEQYF
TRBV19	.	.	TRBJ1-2	TGTGCCAGTAGTATTGGGTCGGACTATGGCTACACCTTC	CASSIGSDYGYTF